Below are 25 T cell receptor beta chains sequenced from a single sample in a study of blood T cell repertoires in COVID-19 (dated by TCRdb to 2020 to 2021). Libraries were prepared through the immunoSEQ multiplex PCR assay. Sourced from immuneACCESS, this table was stored by TCRdb with only in-frame sequences that have V and J called. A share of the clones is absent; for the studies checked, an unresolved V gene accounts for under half, and the remainder has no known explanation. Within this sample are roughly 81,000 clones, with around 87% of them counted one time only. The biggest ten clones account for under 6% of the sample. The sequencing sample was made of peripheral blood. These receptors came from a man aged 40-55 years with acute or convalescent COVID-19.

In this sample, this clone turned up once. This chain links TRBV30 with TRBJ2-5; no definite D call. V was trimmed by 2 bases and J by 5 bases, leaving 9 bases between them. Germline CDR1 GTSNPN, CDR2 SVGIG (reference sequence). The CDR3 is 12 residues long. CDR3 bases: TGTGCCTGGAGTCTATCGTTGGAGACCCAGTACTTC. It encodes CAWSLSLETQYF. Variable domain in full (rest from reference TRBV30 and TRBJ2-5): SQTIHQWPATLVQPVGSPLSLECTVEGTSNPNLYWYRQAAGRGLQLLFYSVGIGQISSEVPQNLSASRPQDRQFILSSKKLLLSDSGFYLCAWSLSLETQYFGPGTRLLVL.

The rearrangement links TRBV7-2 to TRBJ1-1; D gene ambiguous. The CDR3 loop spans 14 amino acids. Germline-derived CDR1 and CDR2 are SGHTA and FQGNSA. The V gene lost 3 bases and the J gene lost 4 bases, with 12 bases spanning the gap. CDR3 in DNA: TGTGCCAGCAGCTTGGAATTCTCGGGCACTGAAGCTTTCTTT. Its protein product is CASSLEFSGTEAFF.

The chain joins TRBV18 to TRBJ1-2; 7 bases agree with TRBD1. The germline V gene has CDR1 KGHSH and CDR2 LQKENI. V lost 2 bases, J lost 8 bases, and 11 bases stayed unmatched. CDR3 length: 15 amino acids. The CDR3 nucleotides are TGTGCCAGCTCACCAAGCGGAGACAGGGCGTGGGGCTACACCTTC. Protein: CASSPSGDRAWGYTF. The complete variable domain, with remaining parts taken from reference TRBV18 and TRBJ1-2, reads NAGVMQNPRHLVRRRGQEARLRCSPMKGHSHVYWYRQLPEEGLKFMVYLQKENIIDESGMPKERFSAEFPKEGPSILRIQQVVRGDSAAYFCASSPSGDRAWGYTFGSGTRLTVV.

The rearrangement uses TRBV4-2 and TRBJ2-7; 10 nucleotides match TRBD2. V was clipped by 2 bases and J by 3 bases; unmatched bases: 10. Per germline, CDR1 LGHNA and CDR2 YNFKEQ. This CDR3 is 17 amino acids long. CDR3 residues: CASSQRTGAGGVYEQYF. CDR3 bases: TGTGCCAGCAGCCAACGGACTGGAGCGGGAGGGGTCTACGAGCAGTACTTC.

The chain recombines TRBV20-1 with TRBJ2-1; 7 bases are shared with TRBD2. Unmatched junction bases numbered 8, after V lost 3 bases and J lost 3 bases. The CDR3 has 15 amino acids. The germline gives CDR1 DFQATT, CDR2 SNEGSKA (reference sequence). This chain's CDR3 is CSASILSGVYNEQFF. CDR3 sequence (DNA): TGCAGTGCTAGTATTCTCAGCGGGGTCTACAATGAGCAGTTCTTC.

The chain links TRBV2 to TRBJ1-1; D gene ambiguous. This CDR3 contains 12 residues. The V and J ends lost 2 bases and 9 bases respectively, with 10 bases between them. Germline CDR1 reads SNHLY; CDR2 reads FYNNEI. The CDR3 is CASSERREKAFF. The CDR3 DNA is TGTGCCAGCAGTGAACGGAGGGAGAAAGCTTTCTTT.

The chain employs TRBV18 and TRBJ1-3; perhaps TRBD1 as D (6 bases). CDR3 size: 16 residues. Trimming removed 1 base from V and 8 bases from J, with 18 bases in between. Germline V lookup: CDR1 KGHSH, CDR2 LQKENI. The CDR3 DNA reads TGTGCCAGCTCACCACGGGACCAGGGGAGACAAGACACCATATATTTT. Amino acid sequence: CASSPRDQGRQDTIYF.

The chain is built from TRBV7-9 and TRBJ2-1; possible D gene TRBD1, 5 bases. The V end was cut by 5 bases, the J end by 3 bases, with 8 bases between. The CDR3 is made up of 13 amino acids. Germline V gene sequence: CDR1 SEHNR, CDR2 FQNEAQ (reference sequence). This CDR3 is CASSVDIYNEQFF. CDR3 coding DNA: TGTGCCAGCAGCGTGGACATCTACAATGAGCAGTTCTTC.

V gene TRBV27 combines with J gene TRBJ2-1; D is unclear. V was clipped by 4 bases and J by 5 bases, with 15 bases between them. The germline CDR1 and CDR2 sequences are MNHEY and SMNVEV (reference sequence). The CDR3 covers 15 residues. DNA of the CDR3: TGTGCCAGCAGTTCCCCAGCGCGGAATAACAATGAGCAGTTCTTC. It translates to CASSSPARNNNEQFF.

In the case of this clone: Different DNA sequences within this sample yield the same CDR3. The chain combines TRBV18 with TRBJ2-5; a weak D match, TRBD1 (5 bases). Germline V gene sequence: CDR1 KGHSH, CDR2 LQKENI. Between the trimmed V and J ends, which lost 2 bases and 5 bases, there was a span of 9 bases. This CDR3 spans 13 amino acids. The CDR3 DNA sequence: TGTGCCAGCTCACCAGGCAGGGCGGAGACCCAGTACTTC. Protein sequence: CASSPGRAETQYF.

This clone was counted only a few times. V gene TRBV5-4 combines with J gene TRBJ1-5; D gene ambiguous. The CDR3 is 13 residues long. CDR1 is SGHNT and CDR2 is YYREEE in the germline V gene (reference sequence). The ends were cut back, 0 bases at V and 3 bases at J, with 4 bases in the middle. CDR3 region: CASSLDYNQPQHF. The CDR3 DNA follows: TGTGCCAGCAGCTTGGACTACAATCAGCCCCAGCATTTT. The whole variable domain, remainder taken from reference TRBV5-4 and TRBJ1-5, is ETGVTQSPTHLIKTRGQQVTLRCSSQSGHNTVSWYQQALGQGPQFIFQYYREEENGRGNFPPRFSGLQFPNYSSELNVNALELDDSALYLCASSLDYNQPQHFGDGTRLSIL.

V gene TRBV30 combines with J gene TRBJ1-1; D remains unclear. There are 13 residues in the CDR3. The germline V and J ends were trimmed by 4 bases and 3 bases, with 12 bases remaining between them. Germline V gene sequence: CDR1 GTSNPN, CDR2 SVGIG (reference sequence). CDR3 amino acids: CAWILHRDTEAFF. CDR3 coding DNA: TGTGCCTGGATCCTTCACCGGGACACTGAAGCTTTCTTT.

The chain employs TRBV2 and TRBJ1-3; maybe TRBD1 (6 bases). CDR3 length: 17 amino acids. The germline V gene encodes CDR1 SNHLY and CDR2 FYNNEI. The V and J ends lost 6 bases and 0 bases respectively, with 18 bases between them. CDR3 protein: CASSGGLGGPSGNTIYF. The DNA for the CDR3 is TGTGCCAGCAGCGGTGGCCTCGGGGGGCCCTCTGGAAACACCATATATTTT.

J is TRBJ1-1 and V is TRBV6-2 or TRBV6-3; no firm D call. The CDR3 covers 14 residues. V was cut by 6 bases and J by 5 bases, with 16 bases left in between. Germline assignment: CDR1 MNHEY and CDR2 SVGEGT. CDR3 sequence reads: CASSEHRGRTEAFF. The CDR3 DNA reads as TGTGCCAGCAGCGAGCACCGGGGTCGTACTGAAGCTTTCTTT.

The CDR3 region is CASSQGVAGQGTDTQYF. The CDR3, as DNA: TGTGCCAGCAGCCAGGGGGTAGCGGGTCAGGGGACAGATACGCAGTATTTT. The chain couples TRBV3-1 (or the pseudogene TRBV3-2) to TRBJ2-3; possibly TRBD2 for D (7 bases). V shed 3 bases and J shed 3 bases, with 19 bases lying between them. The germline gives CDR1 LGHDT, CDR2 YNNKEL (reference sequence). This CDR3 comprises 17 residues.

The chain combines TRBV18 with TRBJ1-1; 7 bases agree with TRBD1. V was clipped by 4 bases and J by 0 bases; unmatched bases: 2. CDR3 length: 14 residues. The germline gives CDR1 KGHSH, CDR2 LQKENI. CDR3 sequence: CASSLGQMNTEAFF. As DNA, the CDR3 is TGTGCCAGCTCACTGGGACAGATGAACACTGAAGCTTTCTTT. Full variable domain (missing parts from reference TRBV18 and TRBJ1-1): NAGVMQNPRHLVRRRGQEARLRCSPMKGHSHVYWYRQLPEEGLKFMVYLQKENIIDESGMPKERFSAEFPKEGPSILRIQQVVRGDSAAYFCASSLGQMNTEAFFGQGTRLTVV.

In DNA form, the CDR3 reads TGTGCCAGTAGTGTCCTACGGGGGGATGGCTACACCTTC. Amino acid sequence: CASSVLRGDGYTF. V usage is TRBV19 and J usage is TRBJ1-2; D perhaps matches TRBD1 (5 bases). In germline, CDR1 is LNHDA, CDR2 SQIVND (reference sequence). V lost 5 bases and J 6 bases, leaving 13 bases between the germline ends. This CDR3 has 13 residues.

This clone occurred once. The genes are TRBV5-8 and TRBJ2-3; D is undetermined. Trimming shortened V by 3 bases and J by 1 base, and 9 bases separated the two germline ends. This CDR3 is built from 14 residues. Germline assignment: CDR1 SGHTS and CDR2 YDEGEE. The CDR3 sequence is CASSSRQGTDTQYF. DNA for the CDR3: TGTGCCAGCAGCTCCAGACAAGGCACAGATACGCAGTATTTT.

The CDR3 here is CASGTGAIYEQYF. The CDR3 DNA reads TGTGCCAGCGGCACAGGGGCCATCTACGAGCAGTACTTC. The V and J genes are TRBV12-3 or TRBV12-4 and TRBJ2-7; 7 positions match TRBD1. V trimming: 8 bases; J trimming: 3 bases; junction bases outside the gene matches: 7. CDR3 length equals 13 residues.

V usage is TRBV7-9 and J usage is TRBJ2-1; TRBD2 aligns across 12 bases. Germline V gives CDR1 SEHNR, CDR2 FQNEAQ (reference sequence). The CDR3 spans 15 residues. Germline trimming cut 3 bases from V and 6 bases from J; bases unmatched to any gene: 3. CDR3 protein: CASSFVTSGGNEQFF. The CDR3 region has the DNA TGTGCCAGCAGCTTCGTGACTAGCGGGGGCAATGAGCAGTTCTTC.

This chain uses TRBV27 with TRBJ1-2; D is undetermined. Trimming cost V 5 bases and J 2 bases, with 9 bases left between them. This CDR3 is built from 13 residues. Germline V gene lookup returns CDR1 MNHEY and CDR2 SMNVEV (reference sequence). The CDR3 coding sequence is TGTGCCAGCAGTAAGGCAGGCAACTATGGCTACACCTTC. Protein sequence: CASSKAGNYGYTF.

This rearrangement joins TRBV14 to TRBJ2-1, with a tentative D call TRBD2 (6 bases). The CDR3 totals 17 residues. Trimming cost V 2 bases and J 4 bases, with 18 bases left between them. Germline-derived CDR1 and CDR2 are SGHDN and FVKESK. The CDR3 sequence: CASSQLPLDYRYNEQFF. For the CDR3, the DNA is TGTGCCAGCAGCCAACTACCTTTGGACTACAGATACAATGAGCAGTTCTTC.

V and J are TRBV7-2 and TRBJ1-5, with D hard to call. The germline gives CDR1 SGHTA, CDR2 FQGNSA. V was clipped by 1 base and J by 2 bases, with 6 bases between them. The CDR3 is 14 residues long. CDR3 region: CASSLGGGNQPQHF. CDR3 nucleotide sequence: TGTGCCAGCAGCTTAGGGGGAGGCAATCAGCCCCAGCATTTT.

The gene calls are TRBV5-1 and TRBJ2-5; D perhaps matches TRBD1 (7 bases). V was pared by 3 bases and J by 1 base, with 13 bases between. CDR1 is SGHRS and CDR2 is YFSETQ in the germline V gene. The CDR3 is 15 amino acids. CDR3 in DNA: TGCGCCAGCAGCTCCCCAGGGGGACTCCAAGAGACCCAGTACTTC. Its translation is CASSSPGGLQETQYF.

The CDR3 bases are TGTGCCAGCAGCTCCCTTCCTATAGCGGGGGGGCAGGGGACAGATACGCAGTATTTT. Encoded protein: CASSSLPIAGGQGTDTQYF. The rearrangement links TRBV7-2 to TRBJ2-3; 11 nucleotides match TRBD2. The CDR3 loop spans 19 amino acids. Looked up from germline, CDR1 is SGHTA and CDR2 is FQGNSA. V shed 4 bases, J shed 3 bases, and the junction held 15 bases outside the gene matches.